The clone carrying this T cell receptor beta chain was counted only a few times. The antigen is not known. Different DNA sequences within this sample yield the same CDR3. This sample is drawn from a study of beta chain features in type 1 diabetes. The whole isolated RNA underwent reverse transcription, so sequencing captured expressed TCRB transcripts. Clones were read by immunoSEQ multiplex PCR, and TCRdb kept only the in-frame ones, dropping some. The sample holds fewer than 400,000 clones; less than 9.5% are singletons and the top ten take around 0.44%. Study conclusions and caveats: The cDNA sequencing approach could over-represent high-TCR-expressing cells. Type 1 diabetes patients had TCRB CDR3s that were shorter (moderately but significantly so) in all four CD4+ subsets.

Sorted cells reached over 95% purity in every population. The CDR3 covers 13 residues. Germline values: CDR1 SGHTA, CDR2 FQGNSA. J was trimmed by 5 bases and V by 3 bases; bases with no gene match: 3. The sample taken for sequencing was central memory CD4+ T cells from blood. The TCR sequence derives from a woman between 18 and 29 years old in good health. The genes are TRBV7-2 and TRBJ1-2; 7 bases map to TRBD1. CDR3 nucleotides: TGTGCCAGCAGCTTGGGACAGAGATATGGCTACACCTTC. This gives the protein CASSLGQRYGYTF.